The 11 T cell receptor beta chains below come from one sample, sequenced in a study of blood T cell repertoires in COVID-19. Data came from immunoSEQ multiplex PCR; TCRdb stores just in-frame clones and leaves some out. Of roughly 300,000 clones in the sample, around 85% are singletons; the top ten hold 7.2%. Sequenced sample: peripheral blood. These receptors were obtained from a human donor in a cohort sampled during active COVID-19.

This clone was detected only once. The chain uses TRBV15 and TRBJ1-1; a weak D match, TRBD1 (6 bases). The CDR3 is 16 residues long. Germline V gene data show CDR1 as LNHNV and CDR2 as YYDKDF (reference sequence). The germline V and J ends were trimmed by 1 base and 3 bases, with 15 bases remaining between them. The CDR3 here is CATSRVSGEGDTEAFF. CDR3 nucleotides: TGTGCCACCAGCAGAGTAAGTGGGGAGGGGGACACTGAAGCTTTCTTT.

This rearrangement joins TRBV6-5 to TRBJ1-5; 10 positions match TRBD1. Per germline, CDR1 MNHEY and CDR2 SVGAGI. CDR3 length: 15 amino acids. V lost 6 bases, J lost 3 bases, and 5 bases stayed unmatched. CDR3 coding DNA: TGTGCCAGCAGGGGGACAGGGGTACTCAATCAGCCCCAGCATTTT. It encodes CASRGTGVLNQPQHF.

The chain couples TRBV5-8 to TRBJ2-7; 8 nucleotides match TRBD1. V shed 0 bases and J 2 bases; nucleotides not matched to a gene: 4. CDR1 and CDR2 (germline): SGHTS, YDEGEE. The CDR3 length is 15 residues. The CDR3 bases are TGTGCCAGCAGCTTGGTCGGACAGGGAACCTACGAGCAGTACTTC. It yields the protein CASSLVGQGTYEQYF.

The chain recombines TRBV4-1 with TRBJ1-1; D not resolved. Trimming shortened V by 1 base and J by 1 base, and 10 bases separated the two germline ends. Germline CDR1 MGHRA, CDR2 YSYEKL. The CDR3 spans 15 residues. CDR3 in DNA: TGCGCCAGCAGCCAAGGCGTCCCAAAGAACACTGAAGCTTTCTTT. As protein: CASSQGVPKNTEAFF.

This chain links TRBV30 with TRBJ1-6; TRBD1 agrees at 10 bases. This CDR3 contains 14 residues. Per germline, CDR1 GTSNPN and CDR2 SVGIG (reference sequence). V trimming: 3 bases; J trimming: 11 bases; junction bases outside the gene matches: 7. CDR3 residues: CAWRRDRGSTPLHF. CDR3 DNA: TGTGCCTGGAGGAGGGACAGGGGTTCAACACCCCTCCACTTT.

The rearrangement uses TRBV6-5 and TRBJ2-3; TRBD1 matches 7 bases. The CDR3 runs to 14 residues. Germline-derived CDR1 and CDR2 are MNHEY and SVGAGI. Trimming took 5 bases from V and 2 from J; bases not matched to a gene: 4. CDR3 DNA: TGTGCCAGCAGTAGACAGGGTGTCACAGATACGCAGTATTTT. Encoded protein: CASSRQGVTDTQYF.

This chain joins TRBV7-2 and TRBJ2-7; no clear D. Trimming cost V 0 bases and J 6 bases, with 18 bases left between them. Germline V gene sequence: CDR1 SGHTA, CDR2 FQGNSA. There are 16 residues in the CDR3. The CDR3 DNA reads as TGTGCCAGCAGCTTAGCGGGTTGGCTTATCCCGGGCGAGCAGTACTTC. This gives the protein CASSLAGWLIPGEQYF.

The gene calls are TRBV18 and TRBJ2-2; 10 bases match TRBD1. The junction had 11 bases not matched to a gene; V was cut back by 4 bases and J by 0 bases. Germline V gives CDR1 KGHSH, CDR2 LQKENI. This CDR3 region has 19 residues. The CDR3, as DNA: TGTGCCAGCTCACGGGACAGGGGATCGGCGGGGGCGAACACCGGGGAGCTGTTTTTT. Protein sequence: CASSRDRGSAGANTGELFF. The full variable domain, completed using reference TRBV18 and TRBJ2-2, is NAGVMQNPRHLVRRRGQEARLRCSPMKGHSHVYWYRQLPEEGLKFMVYLQKENIIDESGMPKERFSAEFPKEGPSILRIQQVVRGDSAAYFCASSRDRGSAGANTGELFFGEGSRLTVL.

The chain has TRBV15 and TRBJ2-1, with 8 bases lining up with TRBD2. Germline assignment: CDR1 LNHNV and CDR2 YYDKDF (reference sequence). V lost 2 bases and J lost 4; bases outside the gene matches: 7. The CDR3 has 16 residues. The CDR3 is CATSRKLAGFYNEQFF. The CDR3 DNA sequence: TGTGCCACCAGCAGAAAGTTAGCGGGGTTTTACAATGAGCAGTTCTTC. Using reference TRBV15 and TRBJ2-1 for the parts outside the CDR3, the full variable domain is DAMVIQNPRYQVTQFGKPVTLSCSQTLNHNVMYWYQQKSSQAPKLLFHYYDKDFNNEADTPDNFQSRRPNTSFCFLDIRSPGLGDTAMYLCATSRKLAGFYNEQFFGPGTRLTVL.

This sequence joins TRBV9 and TRBJ1-2; D is possibly TRBD1 (5 bases). Germline assignment: CDR1 SGDLS and CDR2 YYNGEE. This CDR3 spans 13 amino acids. Trimming removed 6 bases from V and 0 bases from J, with 9 bases in between. As DNA, the CDR3 is TGTGCCAGCACCCTAGGGGCTAACTATGGCTACACCTTC. Encoded protein: CASTLGANYGYTF.

The V and J genes are TRBV3-1 (or the pseudogene TRBV3-2) and TRBJ2-1, with unresolved D. CDR3 length equals 15 residues. Trimming removed 1 base from V and 3 bases from J, with 10 bases in between. Per germline, CDR1 LGHDT and CDR2 YNNKEL (reference sequence). CDR3 in amino acids: CASSQVGRNYNEQFF. The CDR3 coding sequence is TGTGCCAGCAGCCAAGTGGGCAGAAACTACAATGAGCAGTTCTTC.